These T cell receptor beta chains were read from a single sample in a study of cytotoxic CD8 clonotypes in ibrutinib-treated CLL. TCRdb's copy holds only in-frame clones and misses some; the assay was immunoSEQ multiplex PCR. This table holds 25,000 to 35,000 clones, roughly 60% found once. The sequencing used PBMCs, collected before ibrutinib treatment. All receptors derive from a human donor with chronic lymphocytic leukemia. Each CDR3 is given with its conserved first and last residue. A D gene is named only where the DNA matches it firmly. Some rows have no size entry. The others give once, few or many, or a class for an expanded clone.

V gene	D gene	clone size	J gene	CDR3 DNA	CDR3 protein
TRBV7-9	.	few	TRBJ1-5	TGTGCCAGCAGTCGGACAGAAAGCAATCAGCCCCAGCATTTT	CASSRTESNQPQHF
TRBV6-5	TRBD1	.	TRBJ2-6	TGTGCCAGCAGTTCGACAGGGCCCTCTGGGGCCAACGTCCTGACTTTC	CASSSTGPSGANVLTF
TRBV5-8	.	.	TRBJ2-4	TGTGCCAGCAGCTTGGAGGGGCGTGGTGACATTCAGTACTTC	CASSLEGRGDIQYF
TRBV4-1	TRBD1	.	TRBJ2-5	TGCGCCAGCAGCCAGACAGGGGTACAGACCCAGTACTTC	CASSQTGVQTQYF
TRBV11-2	.	.	TRBJ2-1	TGTGCCAGCAGCTTAGACAGGGGAAGACCCTACAATGAGCAGTTCTTC	CASSLDRGRPYNEQFF
TRBV14	.	.	TRBJ2-7	TGTGCCAGCCGCAGGGGCCTCTCCTACGAGCAGTACTTC	CASRRGLSYEQYF
TRBV5-4	.	.	TRBJ1-1	TGTGCCAGCAGCTTGGTATCCCTAGAGAACACTGAAGCTTTCTTT	CASSLVSLENTEAFF
TRBV10-1	.	.	TRBJ2-7	TGCGCCACCCAACGGGGGACACTCACACCCGTATTC	CATQRGTLTPVF
TRBV18	.	.	TRBJ1-1	TGTGCCAGCTCCCCACGCGGGTTCACTGAAGCTTTCTTT	CASSPRGFTEAFF
TRBV5-6	TRBD1	.	TRBJ1-2	TGTGCCAGCAGCACATTGGGACAGGCCTTCTATGGCTACACCTTC	CASSTLGQAFYGYTF
TRBV6-1	.	.	TRBJ2-6	TGTGCCAGCAGCAGTCCGGGCCTTGGGGCCAACGTCCTGACTTTC	CASSSPGLGANVLTF
TRBV2	.	.	TRBJ2-7	TGTGCCAGCGAGCAGGGTTACGAGCAGTACTTC	CASEQGYEQYF
TRBV29-1	.	.	TRBJ2-7	TGCAGCGTTGTACGACAATGGGGGTCCTACGAGCAGTACTTC	CSVVRQWGSYEQYF
TRBV5-1	TRBD2	once	TRBJ2-1	TGCGCCAGCAGACTAGCGGGAGCTAATGAGCAGTTCTTC	CASRLAGANEQFF
TRBV27	TRBD1	few	TRBJ1-4	TGTGCCAGCAGAGGAGGGGGCGCGGAAAAACTGTTTTTT	CASRGGGAEKLFF
TRBV2	.	.	TRBJ2-1	TGTGCCAGCAGCGGGCTAGCTTACGAGCAGTTCTTC	CASSGLAYEQFF
TRBV7-6	.	.	TRBJ1-1	TGTGCCAGCAGCCAAGGGACAACTAGTATGAACACTGAAGCTTTCTTT	CASSQGTTSMNTEAFF
TRBV2	.	few	TRBJ1-1	TGTGCCAGCAGTTACGTCACTGAAGCTTTCTTT	CASSYVTEAFF
TRBV28	TRBD2	.	TRBJ2-1	TGTGCCAGCAGTTTAAATGAGGCGGGAGGTTACAATGAGCAGTTCTTC	CASSLNEAGGYNEQFF
TRBV7-3	.	.	TRBJ1-2	TGTGCCAGCAGCCTTGGAACCTACGCCGGGGACTATGGCTACACCTTC	CASSLGTYAGDYGYTF
TRBV7-8	TRBD1	few	TRBJ2-7	TGTGCCAGCAGACGGGACAGCGACGTGGGCGAGCAGTACTTC	CASRRDSDVGEQYF
TRBV7-3	.	.	TRBJ2-3	TGTGCCAGCAGGCAGGGCGCAGTGGCAGATACGCAGTATTTT	CASRQGAVADTQYF
TRBV10-1	.	few	TRBJ1-1	TGCGCCAGCAGTGAGTCGGGGGGTGAAGTATCTGAAGCTTTCTTT	CASSESGGEVSEAFF
TRBV7-9	TRBD2	few	TRBJ2-1	TGTGCCAGCAGCACCGGGACTAGCGGGAGTAGGAGCGACAATGAGCAGTTCTTC	CASSTGTSGSRSDNEQFF
TRBV10-3	.	.	TRBJ1-2	TGTGCCATCAGTGAGACGGCAGCCGATTATGGCTACACCTTC	CAISETAADYGYTF
TRBV6-1	TRBD2	.	TRBJ2-1	TGTGCCAGCAGTGAACGGGCGGGGGGTGAGCAGTTCTTC	CASSERAGGEQFF
TRBV25-1	.	.	TRBJ2-7	TGTGCCAGCAGCAGGGGCTACGAGCAGTACTTC	CASSRGYEQYF
TRBV5-1	TRBD1	.	TRBJ2-2	TGCGCCAGCAGCTTGGCCCCGGGACAGGGTCCCGGGGAGCTGTTTTTT	CASSLAPGQGPGELFF
TRBV6-1	.	.	TRBJ2-7	TGTGCCAGCAGTCAAGCCTACGAGCAGTACTTC	CASSQAYEQYF
TRBV18	.	.	TRBJ1-1	TGTGCCAGCTCACCCGACGACCGCCCGGGGACTGAAGCTTTCTTT	CASSPDDRPGTEAFF
TRBV7-9	.	.	TRBJ2-1	TGTGCCAGCAGCGCCTCGGACAATGAGCAGTTCTTC	CASSASDNEQFF
TRBV5-1	.	few	TRBJ2-2	TGCGCCAGCAGCTTGTCGGGAGTTAACACCGGGGAGCTGTTTTTT	CASSLSGVNTGELFF
TRBV30	.	.	TRBJ1-2	TGTGCCTGGGGGCGGGGGTACTATGGCTACACCTTC	CAWGRGYYGYTF
TRBV5-8	TRBD1	.	TRBJ1-2	TGTGCCAGCAGCGCGGGACAGAGAATCGATGGCTACACCTTC	CASSAGQRIDGYTF
TRBV7-9	.	.	TRBJ2-1	TGTGCCAGCAGCCGAGCGTTGGGCAATGAGCAGTTCTTC	CASSRALGNEQFF
TRBV19	.	.	TRBJ2-5	TGTGCCAGTAGTATAAAAGGACTAAAAGAGACCCAGTACTTC	CASSIKGLKETQYF
TRBV10-2	TRBD2	.	TRBJ2-1	TGCGCCAGCCTCAGAACTAGCGGGGTTTCGGATGAGCAGTTCTTC	CASLRTSGVSDEQFF
TRBV14	.	.	TRBJ1-1	TGTGCCAGCAGCGAGGGACCGCGGGACACTGAAGCTTTCTTT	CASSEGPRDTEAFF
TRBV27	.	once	TRBJ2-7	TGTGCCAGCAGTTCATTTCTTCCCCTGGCAGGAACCTACGAGCAGTACTTC	CASSSFLPLAGTYEQYF
TRBV6-1	TRBD1	.	TRBJ1-2	TGTGCCAGCAGTGAAGCAGGGGGCGGGAGGTATAGCGGCTACACCTTC	CASSEAGGGRYSGYTF
TRBV5-1	TRBD1	.	TRBJ1-4	TGCGCCAGCAGCACCGGGACAGCTTCCGAAAAACTGTTTTTT	CASSTGTASEKLFF
TRBV18	TRBD1	.	TRBJ1-5	TGTGCCAGCTCATCGATTCCTGGACAGGGTCAGCCCCAGCATTTT	CASSSIPGQGQPQHF
TRBV7-7	.	.	TRBJ2-3	TGTGCTAGCAGCTTAGCGGCGGCAGATACGCAGTATTTT	CASSLAAADTQYF
TRBV7-9	TRBD1	.	TRBJ2-7	TGTGCCAGCAGACCCGGGACAGGGGCCTCCTACGAGCAGTACTTC	CASRPGTGASYEQYF
TRBV18	.	.	TRBJ1-5	TGTGCCAGCTCACCGGAACAGGCTAATCAGCCCCAGCATTTT	CASSPEQANQPQHF
TRBV11-2	.	few	TRBJ1-1	TGTGCCAGCAGCTTTGATCAGGAGGAATTCCACCTAGAAGCTTTCTTT	CASSFDQEEFHLEAFF
TRBV6-4	.	.	TRBJ2-3	TGTGCCAGCAGTGACTCTAGGGACACAGATACGCAGTATTTT	CASSDSRDTDTQYF
TRBV6-5	TRBD2	.	TRBJ2-7	TGTGCCAGCAGCAATAGCGGGGTCTCCTACGAGCAGTACTTC	CASSNSGVSYEQYF
TRBV25-1	.	.	TRBJ2-1	TGTGCCAGCAGTGAAAAGGTACCGAACTCCTACAATGAGCAGTTCTTC	CASSEKVPNSYNEQFF
TRBV25-1	.	few	TRBJ2-2	TGTGCCAGCTATTATGGACTGGAGCTGTTTTTT	CASYYGLELFF
TRBV5-1	TRBD1	.	TRBJ1-1	TGCGCCAGCAGCTTGCAACTACAGGGGGGAAGTTGGAATACTGAAGCTTTCTTT	CASSLQLQGGSWNTEAFF
TRBV19	.	.	TRBJ1-5	TGTGCCTCGGGGCTGGCTCAGCCCCAGCATTTT	CASGLAQPQHF